One and the same sample provided the 21 T cell receptor beta chains below, sequenced in a study of blood T cell repertoires in COVID-19. Sequencing used immunoSEQ multiplex PCR; TCRdb keeps in-frame clones, though not all of them. The sample lists approximately 220,000 clones; approximately 83% were seen once. The sample was peripheral blood. The receptors here all came from a middle-aged man with acute or convalescent COVID-19.

The chain is built from TRBV7-9 and TRBJ1-1; D is perhaps TRBD1 (6 bases). The V and J ends lost 3 bases and 8 bases respectively, with 13 bases between them. This CDR3 has 13 residues. In germline, CDR1 is SEHNR, CDR2 FQNEAQ (reference sequence). The CDR3 nucleotides are TGTGCCAGCAGCTTGTCCAGGACAGTCGAAGCTTTCTTT. Amino acid sequence: CASSLSRTVEAFF.

Points on this clone: The identical CDR3 is also encoded by other nucleotide sequences in the sample. V usage is TRBV7-9 and J usage is TRBJ1-5; 8 bases map to TRBD1. The germline CDR1 and CDR2 sequences are SEHNR and FQNEAQ (reference sequence). With V trimmed by 5 bases and J by 4 bases, 7 bases remained unmatched. There are 15 residues in the CDR3. The CDR3 nucleotides read TGTGCCAGCAGCCCTCAGGGGGCCGGGAATCAGCCCCAGCATTTT. Amino acids: CASSPQGAGNQPQHF.

The V call is TRBV15, the J call TRBJ2-1, with TRBD2 matching 7 bases. There are 15 residues in the CDR3. V shed 1 base and J 4 bases; nucleotides not matched to a gene: 4. In germline, CDR1 is LNHNV, CDR2 YYDKDF (reference sequence). The CDR3 loop is CATSRGGGGYNEQFF. CDR3 DNA sequence: TGTGCCACCAGCAGAGGGGGCGGGGGTTACAATGAGCAGTTCTTC.

In DNA, the CDR3 is TGTGCCAGCAGTTATGGACAGGGGGGAAACCAGCCCCAGCATTTT. It encodes CASSYGQGGNQPQHF. The genes are TRBV7-9 and TRBJ1-5, with 10 bases lining up with TRBD1. CDR1 and CDR2 from the germline V gene are SEHNR and FQNEAQ (reference sequence). V was pared by 6 bases and J by 7 bases, with 9 bases of the junction left unmatched. The CDR3 is 15 amino acids.

J is TRBJ1-2 and V is TRBV19; no clear D gene. The V gene lost 2 bases and the J gene lost 5 bases, with 9 bases spanning the gap. The germline CDR1 and CDR2 sequences are LNHDA and SQIVND (reference sequence). The CDR3 totals 13 residues. The DNA of the CDR3 is TGTGCCAGTAGTATAAGCCCCGCTTATGGCTACACCTTC. As protein: CASSISPAYGYTF.

The chain has TRBV6-1 and TRBJ1-1, with unresolved D. The CDR3 consists of 13 residues. Germline values: CDR1 MNHNS, CDR2 SASEGT. Trimming removed 3 bases from V and 4 bases from J, with 9 bases in between. The CDR3 loop is CASSDFRVTEAFF. CDR3 DNA: TGTGCCAGCAGTGATTTCCGGGTCACTGAAGCTTTCTTT.

The chain combines TRBV27 with TRBJ2-7; D unresolved. V was shortened by 4 bases and J by 2 bases, with 15 bases between the two germline ends. CDR1 MNHEY and CDR2 SMNVEV come from the germline V gene (reference sequence). The CDR3 spans 15 residues. The CDR3 protein is CASSSGRQPPYEQYF. For the CDR3, the DNA is TGTGCCAGCAGTTCGGGTCGGCAACCTCCCTACGAGCAGTACTTC.

This sequence joins TRBV14 and TRBJ2-1, with 9 bases aligning to TRBD2. Germline V lookup: CDR1 SGHDN, CDR2 FVKESK. V trimming: 5 bases; J trimming: 0 bases; junction bases outside the gene matches: 11. The CDR3 is 18 residues long. CDR3 amino acids: CASSRRTSAQSSYNEQFF. The DNA for the CDR3 is TGTGCCAGCAGCAGAAGGACTAGCGCTCAGAGCTCCTACAATGAGCAGTTCTTC.

The chain links TRBV19 to TRBJ1-1; a weak D match, TRBD1 (5 bases). The germline CDR1 and CDR2 sequences are LNHDA and SQIVND (reference sequence). Trimming took off 6 bases at V and 3 bases at J, with 17 bases between the two ends. The CDR3 is made up of 15 amino acids. The chain's CDR3 is CASRTKGRGDTEAFF. The CDR3 nucleotides are TGTGCCAGTAGAACAAAAGGACGGGGGGACACTGAAGCTTTCTTT.

The chain employs TRBV18 and TRBJ2-7; TRBD2 might be the D (5 bases). V shed 3 bases and J shed 1 base, with 10 bases lying between them. The CDR3 totals 14 residues. Germline V gives CDR1 KGHSH, CDR2 LQKENI. The CDR3 loop is CASSPEGPSYEQYF. For the CDR3, the DNA is TGTGCCAGCTCACCTGAGGGTCCATCCTACGAGCAGTACTTC.

The chain links TRBV15 to TRBJ1-3; D remains ambiguous. Germline V gene data show CDR1 as LNHNV and CDR2 as YYDKDF (reference sequence). The CDR3 sequence is 15 residues long. Trimming pared 2 bases from V and 0 bases from J, leaving 8 bases between. The CDR3 reads CATSRNSLSGNTIYF. The CDR3 DNA sequence: TGTGCCACCAGCAGAAACAGTCTCTCTGGAAACACCATATATTTT.

On this clone: The identical CDR3 is also encoded by other nucleotide sequences in the sample. The gene calls are TRBV7-2 and TRBJ1-2, with 9 bases lining up with TRBD1. J was trimmed by 5 bases and V by 5 bases; bases with no gene match: 3. From germline, CDR1 is SGHTA and CDR2 FQGNSA. CDR3 length equals 13 residues. CDR3 bases: TGTGCCAGCAGCCTGGGACAGGGATATGGCTACACCTTC. It codes for CASSLGQGYGYTF.

DNA of the CDR3: TGTGCCAGCGCCCTAGCGGGAGAGGCCTACAATGAGCAGTTCTTC. This encodes CASALAGEAYNEQFF. The genes are TRBV6-5 and TRBJ2-1, with TRBD2 identical over 10 bases. V lost 8 bases and J lost 2; bases outside the gene matches: 6. CDR3 length: 15 amino acids. Germline V lookup: CDR1 MNHEY, CDR2 SVGAGI.

The CDR3 coding sequence is TGTGCCAGCAGTGGGAGTAACACCGGGGAGCTGTTTTTT. Its translation: CASSGSNTGELFF. The rearrangement links TRBV25-1 to TRBJ2-2; D is uncertain. Germline CDR1 MGHDK, CDR2 SYGVNS. V was shortened by 4 bases and J by 2 bases, with 5 bases between the two germline ends. This CDR3 region has 13 residues.

The chain joins TRBV7-2 to TRBJ1-2, with D perhaps matching TRBD1 (5 bases). Germline V gene lookup returns CDR1 SGHTA and CDR2 FQGNSA. V shed 0 bases and J shed 7 bases, with 15 bases lying between them. The CDR3 has 15 residues. The CDR3 DNA is TGTGCCAGCAGCTTAGCGAAATCAGGGTGGTCTGGCTACACCTTC. Translation: CASSLAKSGWSGYTF.

V usage is TRBV27 and J usage is TRBJ1-5; the D is unclear. The CDR3 is 17 amino acids. V dropped 0 bases and J dropped 10 bases, with 22 bases sitting between them. Germline V CDR1 and CDR2: MNHEY, SMNVEV (reference sequence). Here the CDR3 reads CASSLSPLTSGTSPQHF. Written as DNA, the CDR3 is TGTGCCAGCAGTTTATCCCCACTAACATCTGGAACTTCCCCCCAGCATTTT.

This clone turned up a few times. The gene calls are TRBV27 and TRBJ2-1; D uncertain. Germline V gene sequence: CDR1 MNHEY, CDR2 SMNVEV (reference sequence). CDR3 size: 16 residues. The V and J ends lost 5 bases and 3 bases respectively, with 17 bases between them. CDR3 coding DNA: TGTGCCAGCAGTCTCAACTGGGTCGAGCGCTACAATGAGCAGTTCTTC. Amino acids: CASSLNWVERYNEQFF.

V gene TRBV4-1 combines with J gene TRBJ1-3; D call uncertain. V was shortened by 0 bases and J by 4 bases, with 10 bases between the two germline ends. This CDR3 spans 15 amino acids. CDR1 is MGHRA and CDR2 is YSYEKL in the germline V gene. In DNA, the CDR3 is TGCGCCAGCAGCCAAGACGGGGTCGGAGGAAACACCATATATTTT. This gives the protein CASSQDGVGGNTIYF.

The gene calls are TRBV30 and TRBJ1-1; TRBD1 might be the D (5 bases). Germline CDR1 is GTSNPN and CDR2 is SVGIG (reference sequence). Trimming cost V 2 bases and J 6 bases, with 7 bases left between them. The length of the CDR3 is 11 residues. CDR3 region: CAWSQGPEAFF. CDR3 bases: TGTGCCTGGAGTCAGGGTCCTGAAGCTTTCTTT.

This chain uses TRBV18 with TRBJ1-4; 9 positions match TRBD1. The CDR3 has 16 residues. Trimming at V came to 6 bases and at J to 3 bases, leaving 8 bases not matched to a gene. CDR1 KGHSH and CDR2 LQKENI come from the germline V gene. The CDR3 reads CASSQGQGEANEKLFF. CDR3 nucleotides: TGTGCCAGCTCTCAGGGACAGGGAGAAGCTAATGAAAAACTGTTTTTT. The whole variable domain, remainder taken from reference TRBV18 and TRBJ1-4, is NAGVMQNPRHLVRRRGQEARLRCSPMKGHSHVYWYRQLPEEGLKFMVYLQKENIIDESGMPKERFSAEFPKEGPSILRIQQVVRGDSAAYFCASSQGQGEANEKLFFGSGTQLSVL.

The CDR3 spells CSVESRSNTGELFF. In DNA form, the CDR3 reads TGCAGCGTTGAGAGTAGGAGTAACACCGGGGAGCTGTTTTTT. V is TRBV29-1 and J is TRBJ2-2, with D unclear. This CDR3 is 14 amino acids long. Trimming removed 3 bases from V and 2 bases from J, with 10 bases in between. Germline CDR1 is SQVTM and CDR2 is ANQGSEA.